Following are 29 T cell receptor beta chains from one sample sequenced in a study of T cells after yellow fever vaccination. TCRdb processed the 5' RACE reads anew with MiXCR; each CDR3 protein has one entry. The sample yields a few hundred thousand distinct CDR3 sequences, 2.5% to 3.5% seen once. Sample: CD4+ T cells sorted from PBMCs, taken 10 days after the yellow fever booster vaccination. All receptors come from a man between 18 and 29 years old who received the YFV17D yellow fever vaccine.

This clonotype has just a few counts. The chain recombines TRBV7-9 with TRBJ1-4, with D hard to call. Germline CDR1 reads SEHNR; CDR2 reads FQNEAQ (reference sequence). V was pared by 11 bases and J by 5 bases, with 15 bases between. The length of the CDR3 is 13 residues. The CDR3 nucleotides read TGTGCCGGCCGGCGAGGGTCAAATGAAAAACTGTTTTTT. Encoded protein: CAGRRGSNEKLFF.

The rearrangement uses TRBV11-2 and TRBJ2-1; the D is unclear. V gave up 5 bases and J gave up 5 bases, with 10 bases separating them. The CDR3 runs 13 residues. The germline V gene has CDR1 SGHAT and CDR2 FQNNGV. Written as DNA, the CDR3 is TGTGCCAGCAGCGCGACTGGCCACAATGAGCAGTTCTTC. It codes for CASSATGHNEQFF.

This clonotype was recorded at least ten times. This rearrangement joins TRBV5-1 to TRBJ1-2, with D perhaps TRBD1 (6 bases). V was trimmed by 3 bases and J by 4 bases, leaving 13 bases between them. Germline V gene lookup returns CDR1 SGHRS and CDR2 YFSETQ. The CDR3 is 14 amino acids. The CDR3 nucleotides are TGCGCCAGCAGCTCCGAGACAGGAATCTATGGCTACACCTTC. Protein: CASSSETGIYGYTF.

This clonotype was seen a few times. The rearrangement links TRBV5-1 to TRBJ1-3; no firm D call. The CDR3 sequence is 14 residues long. Germline CDR1 reads SGHRS; CDR2 reads YFSETQ. V was pared by 6 bases and J by 0 bases, with 10 bases between. The CDR3 DNA reads TGCGCCAGCATGGCGCAGCCCTCTGGAAACACCATATATTTT. Amino acids: CASMAQPSGNTIYF.

At least ten counts were recorded for this clonotype. The CDR3 sequence: CASSQGLYTGELFF. Written as DNA, the CDR3 is TGTGCCAGCTCCCAGGGGTTGTACACCGGGGAGCTGTTTTTT. The chain recombines TRBV11-3 with TRBJ2-2; D is possibly TRBD1 (6 bases). Per the germline V gene, CDR1 is SGHNT and CDR2 is YENEEA. The CDR3 is 14 residues long. V shed 8 bases and J shed 3 bases, with 13 bases lying between them.

This clonotype has at least ten counts. The chain employs TRBV4-2 and TRBJ2-1; the D gene is possibly TRBD1 (6 bases). Germline CDR1 reads LGHNA; CDR2 reads YNFKEQ. The CDR3 is 13 amino acids. Trimming left V 1 base short and J 7 bases short, with 8 bases between. CDR3 nucleotide sequence: TGTGCCAGCAGCCAAGCAGGGGTGAATGAGCAGTTCTTC. It codes for CASSQAGVNEQFF.

This clonotype was seen a few times. The J gene is TRBJ1-5, the V gene TRBV7-8; no clear D gene. This CDR3 is 13 amino acids long. Germline V lookup: CDR1 SGHVS, CDR2 FQNEAQ. Trimming shortened V by 5 bases and J by 5 bases, and 10 bases separated the two germline ends. The CDR3 protein is CASSMSGDQPQHF. The CDR3 DNA sequence: TGTGCCAGCAGCATGAGCGGGGATCAGCCCCAGCATTTT.

Ten or more counts support this clonotype. The rearrangement links TRBV7-9 to TRBJ2-7; tentatively, D is TRBD1 or TRBD2 (6 bases each). The V end lost 5 bases, the J end lost 7 bases, and 18 bases lay between the germline ends. The germline V gene has CDR1 SEHNR and CDR2 FQNEAQ (reference sequence). This CDR3 is 14 amino acids long. The CDR3 here is CASSREGGIGEQYV. Here the CDR3 DNA reads TGTGCCAGCAGCCGCGAAGGGGGGATAGGGGAGCAGTACGTC.

This sequence joins TRBV12-3 or TRBV12-4 and TRBJ1-2; no reliable D call. The CDR3 has 16 amino acids. V was pared by 2 bases and J by 4 bases, with 17 bases between. In DNA form, the CDR3 reads TGTGCCAGCAGTTTAAGTAACCCGCGCGGTACCTATGGCTACACCTTC. Protein product: CASSLSNPRGTYGYTF.

This clonotype came up a few times. The gene calls are TRBV24-1 and TRBJ2-5; 8 bases match TRBD2. Germline V gives CDR1 KGHDR, CDR2 SFDVKD. V lost 4 bases and J lost 1; bases outside the gene matches: 7. The CDR3 runs 16 residues. The CDR3 DNA is TGTGCCACCAGTGAGGGGAGAGCGGGGGCCCAAGAGACCCAGTACTTC. It translates to CATSEGRAGAQETQYF.

The sample holds a few counts of this clonotype. The V gene is TRBV7-2, the J gene TRBJ2-2; D gene ambiguous. The CDR3 consists of 12 residues. Germline-derived CDR1 and CDR2 are SGHTA and FQGNSA. Trimming took off 6 bases at V and 7 bases at J, with 9 bases between the two ends. CDR3 DNA: TGTGCCAGCAGACGAAATAGCGGGGAGCTGTTTTTT. Residues: CASRRNSGELFF.

This clonotype was counted between two and nine times. The rearrangement uses TRBV28 and TRBJ2-3, with D hard to call. The germline V gene has CDR1 MDHEN and CDR2 SYDVKM. Trimming took off 7 bases at V and 6 bases at J, with 17 bases between the two ends. The CDR3 covers 14 residues. The CDR3: CASIDSRSRDTQYF. CDR3 bases: TGTGCCAGCATCGACTCCAGGTCCCGCGATACGCAGTATTTT. Full variable domain (missing parts from reference TRBV28 and TRBJ2-3): DVKVTQSSRYLVKRTGEKVFLECVQDMDHENMFWYRQDPGLGLRLIYFSYDVKMKEKGDIPEGYSVSREKKERFSLILESASTNQTSMYLCASIDSRSRDTQYFGPGTRLTVL.

This clonotype was picked up many times. The gene calls are TRBV12-5 and TRBJ1-1, with a weak D call TRBD1 (5 bases). The V gene lost 6 bases and the J gene lost 4 bases, with 12 bases spanning the gap. The CDR3 covers 13 residues. The germline V gene has CDR1 LGHNT and CDR2 FRNRAP. The CDR3 is CASGQSGGTEAFF. The CDR3 DNA sequence: TGTGCTAGTGGCCAATCGGGGGGCACTGAAGCTTTCTTT.

This clonotype came up many times. CDR3 loop: CASSLEGRAVTGYTF. CDR3 DNA sequence: TGCGCCAGCAGCTTGGAGGGCAGGGCGGTTACTGGCTACACCTTC. The J gene is TRBJ1-2, the V gene TRBV5-1; possibly TRBD1 for D (5 bases). CDR3 length: 15 residues. Trimming cost V 0 bases and J 7 bases, with 16 bases left between them. Germline V gene data show CDR1 as SGHRS and CDR2 as YFSETQ. Based on the CDR3 plus reference TRBV5-1 and TRBJ1-2, the full variable domain is KAGVTQTPRYLIKTRGQQVTLSCSPISGHRSVSWYQQTPGQGLQFLFEYFSETQRNKGNFPGRFSGRQFSNSRSEMNVSTLELGDSALYLCASSLEGRAVTGYTFGSGTRLTVV.

The V and J genes are TRBV12-3 or TRBV12-4 and TRBJ1-4; D is uncertain. The CDR3 is made up of 14 amino acids. Trimming removed 5 bases from V and 3 bases from J, with 10 bases in between. Here the CDR3 reads CASSRGGSNEKLFF. The CDR3, as DNA: TGTGCCAGCAGTCGTGGAGGGTCTAATGAAAAACTGTTTTTT.

A few counts support this clonotype. The chain combines TRBV4-3 with TRBJ2-7; 9 bases are a match to TRBD1. Germline lookup yields CDR1 LGHNA and CDR2 YSLEER. Trimming took 4 bases from V and 2 from J; bases not matched to a gene: 15. This CDR3 has 18 residues. The CDR3 coding sequence is TGCGCCAGCAGCCCAAGATATGCAGGACAGGGGTCCCCCTACGAGCAGTACGTC. Its translation is CASSPRYAGQGSPYEQYV.

This clonotype occurred a few times. V gene TRBV6-2 or TRBV6-3 combines with J gene TRBJ2-1; 10 bases are a match to TRBD2. The CDR3 has 12 residues. The J segment lost 15 bases and the V segment lost 4 bases, leaving 6 bases of the junction unmatched. Germline CDR1 is MNHEY and CDR2 is SVGEGT. CDR3 sequence reads: CASSSLRLAGFF. CDR3 nucleotide sequence: TGTGCCAGCAGTTCTCTAAGACTAGCGGGGTTCTTC.

The sample holds a few counts of this clonotype. The genes are TRBV5-4 and TRBJ2-3; maybe TRBD2 (6 bases). From germline, CDR1 is SGHNT and CDR2 YYREEE (reference sequence). This CDR3 comprises 17 residues. Trimming took 4 bases from V and 5 from J, leaving 23 bases between them. The CDR3 nucleotides read TGTGCCAGCAGCCAACGGTCCAGCGGGCGCGGAGGAGATACGCAGTATTTT. Encoded protein: CASSQRSSGRGGDTQYF. The complete variable domain, with remaining parts taken from reference TRBV5-4 and TRBJ2-3, reads ETGVTQSPTHLIKTRGQQVTLRCSSQSGHNTVSWYQQALGQGPQFIFQYYREEENGRGNFPPRFSGLQFPNYSSELNVNALELDDSALYLCASSQRSSGRGGDTQYFGPGTRLTVL.

This clonotype came up a few times. The V gene is TRBV6-6, the J gene TRBJ1-1; possibly TRBD1 for D (5 bases). V lost 1 base and J lost 3, with 18 bases in between. CDR3 length: 17 residues. Germline CDR1 reads MNHNY; CDR2 reads SVGAGI (reference sequence). The CDR3 region is CASSYFRPRGGDTEAFF. CDR3 nucleotide sequence: TGTGCCAGCAGTTACTTTCGCCCCCGGGGAGGGGACACTGAAGCTTTCTTT.

This clonotype was seen repeatedly, ten times or more. The chain recombines TRBV11-3 with TRBJ2-4; 9 bases agree with TRBD1. The CDR3 is made up of 16 amino acids. V lost 1 base and J lost 3; bases outside the gene matches: 4. Germline CDR1 reads SGHNT; CDR2 reads YENEEA. Here the CDR3 reads CASSLGTGDGKNIQYF. Written as DNA, the CDR3 is TGTGCCAGCAGCTTAGGGACAGGGGATGGCAAAAACATTCAGTACTTC. Full variable domain (missing parts from reference TRBV11-3 and TRBJ2-4): EAGVVQSPRYKIIEKKQPVAFWCNPISGHNTLYWYLQNLGQGPELLIRYENEEAVDDSQLPKDRFSAERLKGVDSTLKIQPAELGDSAVYLCASSLGTGDGKNIQYFGAGTRLSVL.

This clonotype has a count of ten or more. The chain is built from TRBV28 and TRBJ2-2; the match to TRBD1 covers 7 bases. Germline-derived CDR1 and CDR2 are MDHEN and SYDVKM. The V gene end was trimmed by 7 bases and the J gene end by 3 bases; junction bases not matched to a gene: 5. The CDR3 covers 14 residues. This chain's CDR3 is CASIGGADTGELFF. In DNA, the CDR3 is TGTGCCAGCATAGGGGGCGCGGACACCGGGGAGCTGTTTTTT.

The chain recombines TRBV6-6 with TRBJ1-6; 9 bases are shared with TRBD1. The junction had 4 bases not matched to a gene; V was cut back by 0 bases and J by 10 bases. This CDR3 contains 15 residues. Germline V gene data show CDR1 as MNHNY and CDR2 as SVGAGI (reference sequence). The CDR3 is CASSYSGTGFSPLHF. CDR3 sequence (DNA): TGTGCCAGCAGTTACTCCGGGACAGGGTTCTCACCCCTCCACTTT.

The V gene is TRBV5-4, the J gene TRBJ2-7; 9 bases fit TRBD2. The V segment lost 4 bases and the J segment 6 bases; nucleotides outside the gene matches: 5. Germline CDR1 reads SGHNT; CDR2 reads YYREEE (reference sequence). The length of the CDR3 is 13 residues. The CDR3 region has the DNA TGTGCCAGCAGCGCGGGACTAGCTGGCGAGCAGTACGTC. Its translation is CASSAGLAGEQYV.

The chain employs TRBV6-5 and TRBJ2-3, with 11 bases matching TRBD1. The CDR3 covers 16 residues. Per the germline V gene, CDR1 is MNHEY and CDR2 is SVGAGI. Trimming removed 7 bases from V and 5 bases from J; junction bases left unmatched: 11. CDR3 coding DNA: TGTGCCAGCAACCTAAGGGGGACAGGGGGGAGAGATACGCAGTATTTT. Translation: CASNLRGTGGRDTQYF.

The sample holds many counts of this clonotype. The rearrangement links TRBV9 to TRBJ2-1; TRBD2 aligns across 8 bases. Germline CDR1 and CDR2: SGDLS and YYNGEE. There are 16 residues in the CDR3. The junction had 9 bases not matched to a gene; V was cut back by 1 base and J by 6 bases. The CDR3 nucleotides are TGTGCCAGCAGCGTACGGGGGGGGCAGGGCGGCAATGAGCAGTTCTTC. It yields the protein CASSVRGGQGGNEQFF. The variable domain in full, completed from reference TRBV9 and TRBJ2-1, reads DSGVTQTPKHLITATGQRVTLRCSPRSGDLSVYWYQQSLDQGLQFLIQYYNGEERAKGNILERFSAQQFPDLHSELNLSSLELGDSALYFCASSVRGGQGGNEQFFGPGTRLTVL.

This clonotype showed up many times. DNA of the CDR3: TGTGCCAGCAGTCGAGTCCAGGACAGGGGGAGAGGAAACACCATATATTTT. Its protein product is CASSRVQDRGRGNTIYF. The genes are TRBV6-5 and TRBJ1-3; 10 bases agree with TRBD1. This CDR3 has 17 residues. The V segment lost 5 bases and the J segment 4 bases; nucleotides outside the gene matches: 11. The V gene's germline CDR1 is MNHEY and CDR2 SVGAGI.

The chain couples TRBV7-2 to TRBJ2-7; D unclear. Germline CDR1 is SGHTA and CDR2 is FQGNSA. The CDR3 is 11 amino acids. The CDR3 DNA reads as TGTGCCAGCAGCCGGACCACGGTGCCGTGCGTC. It specifies CASSRTTVPCV.

This chain joins TRBV20-1 and TRBJ2-3; a possible D gene is TRBD2 (6 bases). From germline, CDR1 is DFQATT and CDR2 SNEGSKA (reference sequence). The CDR3 runs 13 residues. Trimming removed 0 bases at V and 8 bases at J, with 12 bases between. The DNA of the CDR3 is TGCAGTGCTAGAGATACCGGGGGAGCTACGCAGTATTTT. Amino acid sequence: CSARDTGGATQYF.

The chain uses TRBV19 and TRBJ2-7; possibly TRBD1 or TRBD2 for D (6 bases each). The CDR3 spans 13 residues. With 10 bases removed from V and 7 bases from J, the gap between germline ends came to 20 bases. The germline gives CDR1 LNHDA, CDR2 SQIVND (reference sequence). The CDR3 here is CATSGALPGEQYF. CDR3 in DNA: TGTGCCACCTCGGGGGCTCTCCCGGGGGAGCAGTACTTC.